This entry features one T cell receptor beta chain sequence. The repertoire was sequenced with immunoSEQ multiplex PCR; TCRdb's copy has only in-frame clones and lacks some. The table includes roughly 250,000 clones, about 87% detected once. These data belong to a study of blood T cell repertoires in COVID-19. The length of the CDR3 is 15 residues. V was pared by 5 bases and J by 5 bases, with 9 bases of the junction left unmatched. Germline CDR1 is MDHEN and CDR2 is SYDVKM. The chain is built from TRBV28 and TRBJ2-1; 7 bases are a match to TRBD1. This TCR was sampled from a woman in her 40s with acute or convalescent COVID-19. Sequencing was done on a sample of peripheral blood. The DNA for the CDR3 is TGTGCCAGCAGTCTCGGGACAGCTTCCGACAATGAGCAGTTCTTC. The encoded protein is CASSLGTASDNEQFF.